Listed here are 9 T cell receptor beta chains from one sample, sequenced in a study of T cell clonality in common variable immunodeficiency. Method: immunoSEQ multiplex PCR; TCRdb's copy keeps in-frame clones and lacks some. This table holds tens of thousands of clones with no singletons; the top ten claim roughly 3.5%. Sample: peripheral blood mononuclear cells. The receptor set was obtained from a person aged 18 to 70 in good health.

This clone showed up many times. With the read ending 3 residues before the CDR3 end, the germline J gene is used to fill in that end. This chain links TRBV19 with TRBJ2-7; D perhaps matches TRBD1 (8 bases). Trimming left V 4 bases short and J 4 bases short, with 17 bases between. CDR1 is LNHDA and CDR2 is SQIVND in the germline V gene (reference sequence). This CDR3 is 15 amino acids long. The sequenced CDR3 bases are TGTGCCAGTAGTAGAGACCACAGGGGGGGTTACGAG. It yields the protein CASSRDHRGGYE. The full CDR3 protein is CASSRDHRGGYEQYF.

This clone was observed many times. CDR3: CACLEAGVNQPQHF. Incomplete CDR3 DNA: TGTGCCTGCCTAGAGGCCGGGGTCAATCAGCCC. The chain has TRBV30 and TRBJ1-5, with D hard to call. The observed sequence ends 3 residues before the CDR3 terminus, with the missing tail filled in from the germline J gene. CDR3 length: 14 residues. CDR1 and CDR2 (germline): GTSNPN, SVGIG (reference sequence). V lost 6 bases, J lost 3 bases, and 15 bases lay in between.

This clone was picked up many times. The read ends 3 residues shy of where the CDR3 ends; the end is completed using the germline J gene. The J gene is TRBJ1-2, the V gene TRBV30; perhaps TRBD1 as D (5 bases). The V end lost 3 bases, the J end lost 4 bases, and 18 bases lay between the germline ends. From germline, CDR1 is GTSNPN and CDR2 SVGIG (reference sequence). The CDR3 has 15 residues. The CDR3 reads CAWSFGTSSPYGYTF. The CDR3 bases that were read are TGTGCCTGGAGCTTCGGGACTTCCTCTCCCTATGGC.

This clone was recorded many times. The CDR3 protein is CASSPLAGGGYEQYF. The CDR3 DNA, read in part, is TGTGCCAGTAGTCCCCTAGCGGGAGGGGGTTACGAG. The V call is TRBV19, the J call TRBJ2-7; 12 positions agree with TRBD2. The read halts 3 residues ahead of the CDR3 end, with the missing end drawn from the germline J gene. CDR1 LNHDA and CDR2 SQIVND come from the germline V gene (reference sequence). V trimming: 5 bases; J trimming: 4 bases; junction bases outside the gene matches: 6. CDR3 length: 15 residues.

This clone has a count of ten or more. The CDR3 end falls 3 residues outside the read, so it is completed with the germline J gene. V is TRBV2 and J is TRBJ2-2, with unresolved D. Trimming stripped 8 bases from V and 1 base from J, with 8 bases between. Germline V gene data show CDR1 as SNHLY and CDR2 as FYNNEI. CDR3 length equals 13 residues. The CDR3 is CASAVLNTGELFF. The covered CDR3 bases are TGTGCCAGCGCGGTTTTGAACACCGGGGAG.

Turning to this clone: The read halts 3 residues ahead of the CDR3 end, with the missing end drawn from the germline J gene. This rearrangement joins TRBV7-9 to TRBJ1-2; D is unresolved. Per germline, CDR1 SEHNR and CDR2 FQNEAQ (reference sequence). CDR3 length: 11 amino acids. The CDR3: CASSLQADYTF. The DNA read from the CDR3 is TGTGCCAGCAGCTTACAAGCCGAC.

With regard to this clone: One end of the junction does not line up with germline, which may come from a read error. The missing CDR3 end, 3 residues past where the read stops, is filled in from the germline J gene. The V gene is TRBV19, the J gene TRBJ2-1, with TRBD2 matching over 11 bases. Germline CDR1 LNHDA, CDR2 SQIVND (reference sequence). The CDR3 extends over 16 amino acids. The sequenced part of the CDR3 DNA is TGTGCCAGCAGTACTAGCGGGAGTTGGGGTATCGATGAG. Translating gives CASSTSGSWGIDE. The entire CDR3 protein is CASSTSGSWGIDEQFF.

At least ten counts were recorded for this clone. The read ends 3 residues shy of where the CDR3 ends; the end is completed using the germline J gene. The V gene is TRBV7-2, the J gene TRBJ2-5; TRBD1 is a possible D gene (6 bases). CDR3 length: 15 amino acids. Germline assignment: CDR1 SGHTA and CDR2 FQGNSA. Trimming cost V 2 bases and J 2 bases, with 12 bases left between them. The sequenced CDR3 bases are TGTGCCAGCAGCTTAAGGCCAGGGGTACAAGAGACC. Translation: CASSLRPGVQET. The CDR3 as a whole reads CASSLRPGVQETQYF.

Concerning this clone: The read ends 3 residues early relative to the CDR3; the germline J gene fills the gap. The gene calls are TRBV6-2 or TRBV6-3 and TRBJ1-2; no reliable D call. CDR1 is MNHEY and CDR2 is SVGEGT in the germline V gene. The CDR3 length is 13 residues. The CDR3 is CASSSSLAGDYTF. The sequenced CDR3 bases are TGTGCCAGCAGCTCATCCCTAGCGGGAGAC.